This is a list of T cell receptor beta chains from one sample in a study of T cell responses to AZD1222 COVID-19 vaccine. Repertoires were generated with immunoSEQ multiplex PCR, while TCRdb's copy carries only in-frame clones and drops some. The sample consists of roughly 200,000 clones, approximately 95% of them appearing once. The sample in question was peripheral blood, obtained 28 days after the second dose of the MenACWY control vaccine. These TCRs come from an adult who received the MenACWY meningococcal vaccine as a control. The CDR3 runs from the conserved cysteine through the conserved F or W. D genes are given only for firm matches. A row's size may be missing; if present it is once, few, many or a size class.

abundance: .
j_gene: TRBJ1-6
v_gene: TRBV27
d_gene: .
CDR3nt: TGTGCCAGCAGTTGGAAGTATAATTCACCCCTCCACTTT
CDR3aa: CASSWKYNSPLHF

abundance: .
j_gene: TRBJ1-3
v_gene: TRBV3-1/TRBV3-2
d_gene: .
CDR3nt: TGTGCCAGCAGCCAAGTGGTCAATGGAAACACCATATATTTT
CDR3aa: CASSQVVNGNTIYF

abundance: .
j_gene: TRBJ2-3
v_gene: TRBV9
d_gene: .
CDR3nt: TGTGCCAGCAGCGTAGGAAACGAGCCAGATACGCAGTATTTT
CDR3aa: CASSVGNEPDTQYF

abundance: .
j_gene: TRBJ2-7
v_gene: TRBV19
d_gene: .
CDR3nt: TGTGCCAGTAGTATGGGGCCAAGCTCCTACGAGCAGTACTTC
CDR3aa: CASSMGPSSYEQYF

abundance: few
j_gene: TRBJ1-1
v_gene: TRBV7-9
d_gene: .
CDR3nt: TGTGCCAGCAGCTTAGTTCGGGGTTTGCGGACTGAAGCTTTCTTT
CDR3aa: CASSLVRGLRTEAFF

abundance: .
j_gene: TRBJ1-1
v_gene: TRBV19
d_gene: .
CDR3nt: TGTGCCAGTAGTGTCCGGAGGGGGAACCCTGAAGCTTTCTTT
CDR3aa: CASSVRRGNPEAFF

abundance: .
j_gene: TRBJ2-1
v_gene: TRBV19
d_gene: .
CDR3nt: TGTGCCAGTAGTATAGGTCAGGGAGATTTCTCCTACAATGAGCAGTTCTTC
CDR3aa: CASSIGQGDFSYNEQFF

abundance: .
j_gene: TRBJ1-6
v_gene: TRBV6-2/TRBV6-3
d_gene: TRBD1
CDR3nt: TGTGCCAGCAGTTACTCGAGGACAGGGCGAAATTCACCCCTCCACTTT
CDR3aa: CASSYSRTGRNSPLHF

abundance: .
j_gene: TRBJ1-5
v_gene: TRBV3-1/TRBV3-2
d_gene: .
CDR3nt: TGTGCCAGCAGCTCCACAGATAGCAATCAGCCCCAGCATTTT
CDR3aa: CASSSTDSNQPQHF

abundance: .
j_gene: TRBJ1-2
v_gene: TRBV6-2/TRBV6-3
d_gene: .
CDR3nt: TGTGCCAGCAGTCGACCGCCCGGGACCGCCTATGGCTACACCTTC
CDR3aa: CASSRPPGTAYGYTF

abundance: .
j_gene: TRBJ2-7
v_gene: TRBV6-5
d_gene: TRBD1
CDR3nt: TGTGCCAGCAAGGTCGGGACAGGGGAGTACGAGCAGTACTTC
CDR3aa: CASKVGTGEYEQYF

abundance: .
j_gene: TRBJ2-5
v_gene: TRBV29-1
d_gene: .
CDR3nt: TGCAGCGTTGACGACAGAGGGGACCGGACCCAGTACTTC
CDR3aa: CSVDDRGDRTQYF

abundance: .
j_gene: TRBJ1-5
v_gene: TRBV13
d_gene: .
CDR3nt: TGTGCCAGCAGCTCCACCCAGGGACGGTCTAACAATCAGCCCCAGCATTTT
CDR3aa: CASSSTQGRSNNQPQHF

abundance: .
j_gene: TRBJ2-3
v_gene: TRBV5-1
d_gene: TRBD1
CDR3nt: TGCGCCAGCAGCATAGGACAGGCCCTTATCACAGATACGCAGTATTTT
CDR3aa: CASSIGQALITDTQYF

abundance: .
j_gene: TRBJ1-3
v_gene: TRBV11-2
d_gene: .
CDR3nt: TGTGCCAGCAGCTTATTCGGAAACACCATATATTTT
CDR3aa: CASSLFGNTIYF

abundance: .
j_gene: TRBJ2-2
v_gene: TRBV6-2/TRBV6-3
d_gene: .
CDR3nt: TGTGCCAGCAGTTACTCTGCCCGACCACCGAACACCGGGGAGCTGTTTTTT
CDR3aa: CASSYSARPPNTGELFF

abundance: .
j_gene: TRBJ1-5
v_gene: TRBV6-4
d_gene: .
CDR3nt: TGTGCCAGCACCACTGAGGTGGACAGATGCTATAGCAATCAGCCCCAGCATTTT
CDR3aa: CASTTEVDRCYSNQPQHF

abundance: .
j_gene: TRBJ1-6
v_gene: TRBV6-2/TRBV6-3
d_gene: .
CDR3nt: TGTGCCAGCAGCTCCTGGACTATGAGCTCCTATAATTCACCCCTCCACTTT
CDR3aa: CASSSWTMSSYNSPLHF

abundance: .
j_gene: TRBJ1-3
v_gene: TRBV19
d_gene: TRBD1
CDR3nt: TGTGCCAGTAGTATCGGTAGGGGGCTCGGAAACACCATATATTTT
CDR3aa: CASSIGRGLGNTIYF

abundance: .
j_gene: TRBJ1-2
v_gene: TRBV7-9
d_gene: .
CDR3nt: TGTGCCAGCTCGGGTGGATTGGGCTACACCTTC
CDR3aa: CASSGGLGYTF

abundance: once
j_gene: TRBJ1-1
v_gene: TRBV19
d_gene: .
CDR3nt: TGTGCCAGCAGTAGAACGGGGGGCTGGGACACTGAAGCTTTCTTT
CDR3aa: CASSRTGGWDTEAFF

abundance: .
j_gene: TRBJ1-2
v_gene: TRBV7-9
d_gene: .
CDR3nt: TGTGCCAGCAGCCGGAACACCGCTGGATATGGCTACACCTTC
CDR3aa: CASSRNTAGYGYTF

abundance: .
j_gene: TRBJ1-6
v_gene: TRBV6-1
d_gene: .
CDR3nt: TGTGCCAGCAGTGAAGCGCGGGTTTCACCCCTCCACTTT
CDR3aa: CASSEARVSPLHF

abundance: .
j_gene: TRBJ1-1
v_gene: TRBV5-1
d_gene: .
CDR3nt: TGCGCCAGCAGCTTGATTGGCACTGAAGCTTTCTTT
CDR3aa: CASSLIGTEAFF